This record looks at one T cell receptor beta chain sequence and its context. Its antigen remains undetermined. Per-nucleotide qualities are absent, and no much larger clonotype sits a single base away. The data were taken from a study of cytomegalovirus exposure and HLA in healthy donors (dated by TCRdb to about 2017). Regarding the complete study: An earlier analysis of fewer than 750 of the donors reported approximately 300 Gb of sequence data and 117 million unique TCR beta sequences obtained from about 180 million T cells. Roughly 300 gigabases of sequencing data and roughly 81 million unique TCR sequences made up an early release that covered roughly 670 HLA-typed donors. The genetic ancestry cluster associated with self-reported Caucasian donors included 81% of the 398 genotyped donors. The study was designed to test whether signatures of past pathogen exposure could be identified by cataloging public T cell receptors. The study profiled the T cell repertoires of hundreds of subjects by immunosequencing and related them to cytomegalovirus serostatus. A separate validation cohort of over 95 different subjects was used in addition to the roughly 720-subject first cohort. The study combined high-throughput TCR immunosequencing, statistical association of individual TCRs with disease status, and machine learning to predict cytomegalovirus infection status. A later analysis re-analyzed previously published TCR beta repertoires from 600 to 850 donors and added high-resolution HLA genotyping to study TCR occurrence patterns. In the later analysis, no new phenotypic data were used to find candidate immune exposures; instead, reliance was placed on TCR beta sequences and their occurrence across donors. An earlier analysis of several hundred of the donors applied high-throughput TCR beta sequencing to assess whether each TCR beta V gene segment acted as functional or pseudogenic. Donor age, sex, ethnicity and CMV serostatus were collected together with the repertoire data. Genome-wide SNP genotypes for about three fifths of the roughly 670 donors were used in a later genetic analysis, which treated that subset as a discovery cohort. All discovery cohort repertoires had been generated on a single sequencing platform. Both class I and class II loci were covered by HLA typing, at four-digit resolution. Typing coverage differed by locus: A, B, C, DRB1 and DQB1 were typed in about 620-630 donors, DQA1 in around 500, DPA1 in 606, and DPB1 in 472. A handful of DR-DQ haplotypes were handled as single units for association and clustering because linkage in the cohort was strong. On average, roughly 200,000 unique TCR beta nucleotide sequences were sequenced per donor among 300 to 500 genotyped donors of the cohort, with roughly 18% of those sequences being non-productive. The research as a whole found: A further reported finding was that TCR beta sequences accurately predicted the HLA-A and HLA-B alleles for most subjects in the first cohort. About 15 rarely observed V segments, including chromosome 9 orphons, were excluded from the earlier analysis of a few hundred of the donors because counts were too low. In a later genetic analysis, fewer N-insertions in productive TCRs were reported among donors in an Asian-associated ancestry cluster than the approximately 670-donor mean. Only TCR beta chains were sequenced in this cohort, and the absence of alpha or paired-chain data limited detectable features. The only immune exposure information available for the cohort was CMV serostatus. The study listed 164 TCR beta chains as associated with cytomegalovirus. A later analysis found that most CMV-associated TCR beta chains appeared HLA-restricted, with HLA associations seemingly driven largely by CMV exposure. Because some donors lacked HLA typing at each locus, the association tests relied only on the typed subset. Compared with equally common non-associated chains, HLA-associated TCR beta chains in a later analysis were more clonally expanded and had lower generation probabilities. Assigning TCR associations to individual alleles was difficult when HLA alleles, especially DR and DQ, strongly co-occurred. Linkage disequilibrium might explain the correlated functional status among segregating V segments, but an unknown experimental factor could not be ruled out. Most TCR sequences were seen in very few donors, while some public TCRs were found in many individuals. Roughly uniform sequencing depth across donors was assumed in presence/absence analyses, although this assumption may not hold. In an earlier analysis of some 500 of the donors, most TCR beta V segments were observed in productive rearrangements about 90% or about 30% of the time, broadly matching IMGT annotations. V-gene and J-gene trimming of TCR beta chains was associated with a missense DCLRE1C variant in a later genetic analysis, and the association was replicated in an independent cohort. A cluster of highly shared sequence variants was judged likely to represent a technical artifact of the sequencing pipeline. At a false discovery rate of 0.05, a later analysis linked some 17,000 TCR beta sequences to specific HLA alleles. In vitro tests confirmed that a few of the cytomegalovirus-associated TCR beta chains recognize cytomegalovirus antigens. In a later analysis, TCR association rates were found to vary across HLA loci, with the most associated TCRs seen for DRB1 alleles and the fewest for HLA-C alleles. In both the original and validation cohorts, the classifier was reported to diagnose cytomegalovirus status with high specificity and sensitivity. The authors suggested that the approach could potentially be generalized to other disease states and immunological phenotypes. In a later analysis, several top co-occurrence clusters were reported to appear linked to parvovirus B19, influenza, CMV and Epstein-Barr virus.

Receptor libraries were prepared by the immunoSEQ multiplex PCR assay. A mixture of 60 forward primers for TCR Vbeta segments and 13 reverse primers for TCR Jbeta segments was used in the multiplex PCR. Amplification of the CDR3 region of rearranged TCR beta genes was performed with a multiplex PCR assay on genomic DNA. On the Illumina HiSeq System, the amplified TCR beta libraries were sequenced as 87-base-pair reads. The authors processed their data as follows. In a later analysis, about 80 million unique TCR beta chains were counted across the roughly 670 repertoires, and roughly 10 million of these chains were shared by at least two donors. Raw reads were error-corrected and collapsed into unique sequences by a nearest-neighbor algorithm in which closely related sequences were merged to remove PCR and sequencing errors. V, D and J gene segments were assigned by aligning CDR3 sequences to IMGT reference sequences. Each retained sequence needed at least a six-nucleotide match to both a V gene segment and a J gene segment. A rearrangement counted as productive if the CDR3 had no stop codons and remained in frame with V and J, and every other rearrangement counted as non-productive. CDR3 was defined according to IMGT convention as the region running from the second conserved V-encoded cysteine to the conserved J-encoded phenylalanine. Sequences without an unambiguous match to a single V gene segment were excluded from the earlier analysis of 450 to 650 of the donors. In an earlier analysis of 500 to 750 of the donors, V segments were called functional above 56.7% productive rearrangements and were called segregating when the between-donor standard deviation exceeded 5%. A statistical classification framework was built to diagnose cytomegalovirus status from the catalog of TCR beta chain sequences. In a later analysis, V and J genes were assigned by comparing TCR nucleotide sequences against IMGT/GENE-DB human TR gene sequences. Using the TCRdist pipeline, a later analysis assigned CDR3 sequences along with most-parsimonious VDJ recombination scenarios. In a later analysis, each TCR beta chain was defined by its CDR3 amino acid sequence together with its V-gene family, and reads lacking a unique V-gene family were excluded. As a way to deal with suspected cross-contamination and a sequencing artifact, a later analysis dropped 450 to 700 nucleotide sequences that were highly shared and had low generation probability. In a later analysis, a clonal expansion index was calculated for each public chain from normalized within-repertoire ranks of inferred template counts. Generation probabilities in a later analysis came from a VDJ recombination model fitted to out-of-frame rearrangements, and those results were checked against IGoR. A later analysis scored TCR-TCR, TCR-HLA and TCR-CMV co-occurrence with hypergeometric tests, applying a repertoire-size bias correction to TCR pairs. To estimate false discovery rates, a later analysis permuted the HLA or CMV assignments 20 times. In a later analysis, co-occurring TCRs were grouped using DBSCAN, and TCRdist sequence similarity was added for clustering within HLA-allele-positive subsets. Repertoires with fewer than 30,000 or more than 120,000 public chains, plus five repertoires with anomalous nucleotide sharing, were excluded from co-occurrence clustering. Not all clones reach the TCRdb copy of this immuneACCESS table, which keeps in-frame sequences only. Checked studies attribute under half of the gap to unresolved V genes and leave the rest unexplained. V and J calls and clone size are those listed in that table; D and trimming were worked out from the DNA. Within this sample are roughly 200,000 clones, with about 89% of them counted one time only. The ten largest clones add up to 1.3% of the sample.

The cohort comprised several hundred healthy bone marrow donors. All cohort members were sampled while nominally healthy, although unrecorded immune exposures were likely present. The donor tested CMV seronegative, placing the donor among the 350 to 400 seronegative members of the cohort. Each donor provided a peripheral blood sample, and peripheral blood mononuclear cells were used for TCR beta sequencing. The Qiagen DNeasy Blood Extraction Kit was used to extract genomic DNA from the blood cell samples. The sample comprised PBMCs. The clonotype was recovered from a man aged 25-45 years in good health and CMV-seronegative.

The sequence in DNA is TGCAGCGTTGTGGTTCGTGTGGGGGAGGCCACTGAAGCTTTCTTT. This is translated as CSVVVRVGEATEAFF. Recombination linked TRBV29-1 to TRBJ1-1, and the D gene may be TRBD1, 5 bases matching. V was cut back by 4 bases and J by 4 bases, leaving a gap of 19 bases between them. Spanning cysteine to phenylalanine, the CDR3 consists of 15 amino acids. The CDR3 DNA has 45 bases and is translated from base 1. The germline V gene supplies CDR1 SQVTM and CDR2 ANQGSEA.